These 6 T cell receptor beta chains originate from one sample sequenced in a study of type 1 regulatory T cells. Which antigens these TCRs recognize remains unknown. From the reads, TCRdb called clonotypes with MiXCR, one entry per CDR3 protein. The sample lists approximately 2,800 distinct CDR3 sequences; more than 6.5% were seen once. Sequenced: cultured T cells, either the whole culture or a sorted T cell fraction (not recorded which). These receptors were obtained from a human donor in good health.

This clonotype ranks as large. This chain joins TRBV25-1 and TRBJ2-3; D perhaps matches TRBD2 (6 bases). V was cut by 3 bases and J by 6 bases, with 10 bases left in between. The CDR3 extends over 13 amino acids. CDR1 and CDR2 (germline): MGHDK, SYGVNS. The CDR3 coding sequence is TGTGCCAGCAGTGACGGGGGAGTGGATACGCAGTATTTT. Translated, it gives CASSDGGVDTQYF.

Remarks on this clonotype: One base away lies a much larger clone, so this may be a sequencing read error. This chain's CDR3 is CASSREVRGGPRNEQFF. The CDR3 DNA sequence: TGTGCCAGTAGTAGAGAGGTGCGGGGGGGCCCTAGGAATGAGCAGTTCTTC. The chain employs TRBV19 and TRBJ2-1, with 9 bases identical to TRBD2. The CDR3 spans 17 residues. In germline, CDR1 is LNHDA, CDR2 SQIVND (reference sequence). Trimming cost V 4 bases and J 7 bases; bases outside gene matches: 14.

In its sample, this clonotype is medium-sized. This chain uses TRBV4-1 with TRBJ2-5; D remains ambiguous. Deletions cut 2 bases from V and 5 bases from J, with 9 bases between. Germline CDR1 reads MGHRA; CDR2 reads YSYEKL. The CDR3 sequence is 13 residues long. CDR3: CASSQIKLETQYF. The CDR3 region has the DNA TGCGCCAGCAGCCAAATCAAGCTTGAGACCCAGTACTTC.

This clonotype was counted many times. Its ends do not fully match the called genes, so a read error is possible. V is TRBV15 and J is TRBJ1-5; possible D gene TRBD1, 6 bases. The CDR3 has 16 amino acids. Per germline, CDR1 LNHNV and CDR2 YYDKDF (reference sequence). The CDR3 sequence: CATSNEFGTPNQSQHF. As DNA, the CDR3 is TGTGCCACCAGCAATGAATTTGGGACACCCAATCAGTCCCAGCATTTT.

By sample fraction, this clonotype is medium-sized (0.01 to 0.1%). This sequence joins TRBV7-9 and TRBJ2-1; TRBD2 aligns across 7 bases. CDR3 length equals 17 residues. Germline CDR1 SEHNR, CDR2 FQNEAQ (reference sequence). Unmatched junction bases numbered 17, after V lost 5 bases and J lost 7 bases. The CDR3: CASSPGGLAGVFNEQFF. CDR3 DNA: TGTGCCAGCAGCCCCGGGGGGTTGGCGGGAGTTTTTAATGAGCAGTTCTTC. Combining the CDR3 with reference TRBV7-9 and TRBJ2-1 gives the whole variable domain DTGVSQNPRHKITKRGQNVTFRCDPISEHNRLYWYRQTLGQGPEFLTYFQNEAQLEKSRLLSDRFSAERPKGSFSTLEIQRTEQGDSAMYLCASSPGGLAGVFNEQFFGPGTRLTVL.

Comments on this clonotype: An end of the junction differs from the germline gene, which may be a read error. Here the CDR3 reads CAISDPGPGPQHF. The CDR3 nucleotides are TGTGCCATCAGTGATCCCGGACCGGGACCCCAGCATTTT. The gene calls are TRBV24-1 and TRBJ1-5; D gene uncertain. From germline, CDR1 is KGHDR and CDR2 SFDVKD. This CDR3 is built from 13 residues.